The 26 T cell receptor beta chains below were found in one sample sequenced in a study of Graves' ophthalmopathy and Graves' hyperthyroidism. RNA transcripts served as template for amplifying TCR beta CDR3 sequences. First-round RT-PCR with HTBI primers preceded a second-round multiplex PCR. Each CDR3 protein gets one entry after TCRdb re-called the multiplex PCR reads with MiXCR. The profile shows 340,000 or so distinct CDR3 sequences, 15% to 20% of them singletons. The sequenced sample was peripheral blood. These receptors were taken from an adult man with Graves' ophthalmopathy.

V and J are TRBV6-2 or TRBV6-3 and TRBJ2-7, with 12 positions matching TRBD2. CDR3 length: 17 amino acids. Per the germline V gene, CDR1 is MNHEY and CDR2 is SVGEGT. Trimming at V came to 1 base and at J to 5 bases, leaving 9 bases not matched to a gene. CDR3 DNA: TGTGCCAGCAGTTACTATCGGCTGACTAGCGGGAGCGACGAGCAGTACTTC. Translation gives CASSYYRLTSGSDEQYF.

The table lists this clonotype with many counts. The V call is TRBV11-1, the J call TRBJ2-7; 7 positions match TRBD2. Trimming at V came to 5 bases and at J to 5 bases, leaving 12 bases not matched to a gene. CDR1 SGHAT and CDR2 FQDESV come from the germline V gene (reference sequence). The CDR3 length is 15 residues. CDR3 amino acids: CASSPLSGEANEQYF. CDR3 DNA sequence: TGTGCCAGCAGCCCCTTGAGCGGGGAGGCTAACGAGCAGTACTTC.

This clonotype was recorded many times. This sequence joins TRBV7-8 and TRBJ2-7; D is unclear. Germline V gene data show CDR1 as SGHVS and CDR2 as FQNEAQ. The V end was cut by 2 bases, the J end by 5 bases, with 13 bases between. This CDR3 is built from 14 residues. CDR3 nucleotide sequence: TGTGCCAGCAGCTTATTTTCTAGTTCCCACGAGCAGTACTTC. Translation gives CASSLFSSSHEQYF.

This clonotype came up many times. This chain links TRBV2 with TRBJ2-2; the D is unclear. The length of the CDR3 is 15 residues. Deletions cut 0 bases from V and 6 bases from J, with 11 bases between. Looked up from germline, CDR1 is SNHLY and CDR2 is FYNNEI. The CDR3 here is CASSEAPSFSGELFF. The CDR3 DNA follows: TGTGCCAGCAGTGAAGCGCCGAGTTTCTCCGGGGAGCTGTTTTTT.

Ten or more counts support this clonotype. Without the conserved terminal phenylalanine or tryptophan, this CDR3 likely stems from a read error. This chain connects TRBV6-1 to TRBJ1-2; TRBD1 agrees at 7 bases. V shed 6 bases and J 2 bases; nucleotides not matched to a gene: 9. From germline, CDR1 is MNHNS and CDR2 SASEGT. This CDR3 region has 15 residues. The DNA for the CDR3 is TGTGCCAGCAGCCCAATAGGGGGACAGAACTATGGCTACACCTTA. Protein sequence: CASSPIGGQNYGYTL.

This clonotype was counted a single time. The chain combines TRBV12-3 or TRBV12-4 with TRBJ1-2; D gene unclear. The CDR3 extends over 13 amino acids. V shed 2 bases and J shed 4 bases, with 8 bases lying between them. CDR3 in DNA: TGTGCCAGCAGTTTATCGCAACTCTATGGCTACACCTTC. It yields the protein CASSLSQLYGYTF.

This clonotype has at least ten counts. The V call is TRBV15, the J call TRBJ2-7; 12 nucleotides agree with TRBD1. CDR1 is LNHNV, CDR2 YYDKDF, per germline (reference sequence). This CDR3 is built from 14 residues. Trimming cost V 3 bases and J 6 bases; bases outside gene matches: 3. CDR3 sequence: CATSRGQGAGEQYF. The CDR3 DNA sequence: TGTGCCACCAGCAGGGGACAGGGGGCGGGCGAGCAGTACTTC.

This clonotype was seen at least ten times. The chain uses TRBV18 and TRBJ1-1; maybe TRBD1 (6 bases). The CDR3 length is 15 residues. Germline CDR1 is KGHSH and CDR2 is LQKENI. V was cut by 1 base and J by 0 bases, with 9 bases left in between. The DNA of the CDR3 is TGTGCCAGCTCACCACGGGACAAACTGAACACTGAAGCTTTCTTT. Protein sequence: CASSPRDKLNTEAFF.

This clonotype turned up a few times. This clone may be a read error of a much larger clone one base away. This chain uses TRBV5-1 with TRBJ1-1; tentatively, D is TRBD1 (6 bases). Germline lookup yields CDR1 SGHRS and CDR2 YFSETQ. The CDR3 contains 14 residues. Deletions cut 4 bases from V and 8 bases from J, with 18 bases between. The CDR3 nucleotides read TGCGCCAGCAGCCACGGGACAAGGGAAGGGGAAGCTTTCTTT. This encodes CASSHGTREGEAFF.

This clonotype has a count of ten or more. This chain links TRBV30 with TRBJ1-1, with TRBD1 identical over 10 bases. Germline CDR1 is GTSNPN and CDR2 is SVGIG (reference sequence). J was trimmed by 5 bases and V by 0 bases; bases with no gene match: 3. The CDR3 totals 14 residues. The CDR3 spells CAWSVPGQGTEAFF. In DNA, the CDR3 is TGTGCCTGGAGTGTACCGGGACAGGGGACTGAAGCTTTCTTT.

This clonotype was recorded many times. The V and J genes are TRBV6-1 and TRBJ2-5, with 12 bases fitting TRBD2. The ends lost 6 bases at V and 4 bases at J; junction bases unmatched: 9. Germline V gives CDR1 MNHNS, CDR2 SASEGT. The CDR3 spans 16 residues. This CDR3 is CASRPAPGLAGETQYF. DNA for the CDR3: TGTGCCAGCAGGCCCGCCCCGGGACTAGCGGGAGAGACCCAGTACTTC.

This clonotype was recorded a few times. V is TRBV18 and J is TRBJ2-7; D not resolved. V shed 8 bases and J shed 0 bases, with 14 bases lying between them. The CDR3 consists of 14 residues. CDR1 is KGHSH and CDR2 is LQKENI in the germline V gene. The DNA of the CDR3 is TGTGCCAGCCTCTCGGGTTCCAGCTCCTACGAGCAGTACTTC. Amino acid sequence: CASLSGSSSYEQYF.

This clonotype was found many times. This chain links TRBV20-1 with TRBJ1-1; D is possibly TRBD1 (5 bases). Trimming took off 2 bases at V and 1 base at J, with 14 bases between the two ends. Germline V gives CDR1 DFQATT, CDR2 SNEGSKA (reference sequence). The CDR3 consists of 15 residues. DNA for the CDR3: TGCAGTGCTAGAAGAATATCAACAGGGAACACTGAAGCTTTCTTT. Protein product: CSARRISTGNTEAFF.

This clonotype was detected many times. This chain's CDR3 is CASGTSGGKLFF. The CDR3 DNA follows: TGCGCCAGCGGGACTAGTGGGGGGAAGCTGTTTTTT. V usage is TRBV10-1 and J usage is TRBJ2-2; 8 bases agree with TRBD2. Germline V gene sequence: CDR1 WNHNN, CDR2 SYGVQD (reference sequence). This CDR3 has 12 residues. V shed 8 bases and J 12 bases; nucleotides not matched to a gene: 8.

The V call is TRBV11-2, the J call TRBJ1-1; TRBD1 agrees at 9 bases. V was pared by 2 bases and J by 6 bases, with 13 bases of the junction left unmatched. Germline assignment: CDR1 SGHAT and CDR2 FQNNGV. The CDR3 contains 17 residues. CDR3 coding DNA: TGTGCCAGCAGCTTAAGGCGCGGGGGGACAGGGTTCGCTGAAGCTTTCTTT. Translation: CASSLRRGGTGFAEAFF. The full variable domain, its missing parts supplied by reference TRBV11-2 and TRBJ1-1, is EAGVAQSPRYKIIEKRQSVAFWCNPISGHATLYWYQQILGQGPKLLIQFQNNGVVDDSQLPKDRFSAERLKGVDSTLKIQPAKLEDSAVYLCASSLRRGGTGFAEAFFGQGTRLTVV.

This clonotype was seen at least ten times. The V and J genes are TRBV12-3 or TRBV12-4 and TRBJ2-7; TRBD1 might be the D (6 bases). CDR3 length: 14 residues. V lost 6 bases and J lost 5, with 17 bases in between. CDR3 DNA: TGTGCCAGCAGAACAACACAGGGTTGGGACGAGCAGTACTTC. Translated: CASRTTQGWDEQYF.

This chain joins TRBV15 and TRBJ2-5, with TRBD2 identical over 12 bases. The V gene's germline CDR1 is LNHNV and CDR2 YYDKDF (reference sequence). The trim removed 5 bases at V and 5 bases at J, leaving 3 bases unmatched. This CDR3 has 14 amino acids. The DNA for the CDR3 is TGTGCCACCAGCCTAGCGGGAGGGTCGGAGACCCAGTACTTC. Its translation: CATSLAGGSETQYF.

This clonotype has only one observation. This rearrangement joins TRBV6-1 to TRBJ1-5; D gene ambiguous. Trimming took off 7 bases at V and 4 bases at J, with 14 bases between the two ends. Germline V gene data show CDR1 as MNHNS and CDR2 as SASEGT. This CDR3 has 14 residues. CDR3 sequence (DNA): TGTGCCAGCATTGATAGGGCATGGAATCAGCCCCAGCATTTT. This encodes CASIDRAWNQPQHF.

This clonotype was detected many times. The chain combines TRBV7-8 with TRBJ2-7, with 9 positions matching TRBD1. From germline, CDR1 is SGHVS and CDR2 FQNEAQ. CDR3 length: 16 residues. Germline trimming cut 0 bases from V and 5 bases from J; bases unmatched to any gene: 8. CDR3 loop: CASSLATGTGINEQYF. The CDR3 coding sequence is TGTGCCAGCAGCTTAGCTACGGGGACAGGGATAAACGAGCAGTACTTC.

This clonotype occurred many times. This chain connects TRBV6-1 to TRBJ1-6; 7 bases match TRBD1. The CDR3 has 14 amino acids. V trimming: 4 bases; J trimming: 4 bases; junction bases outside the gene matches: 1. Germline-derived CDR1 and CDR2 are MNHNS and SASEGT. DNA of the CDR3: TGTGCCAGCAGTGCGGGACAGTATAATTCACCCCTCCACTTT. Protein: CASSAGQYNSPLHF.

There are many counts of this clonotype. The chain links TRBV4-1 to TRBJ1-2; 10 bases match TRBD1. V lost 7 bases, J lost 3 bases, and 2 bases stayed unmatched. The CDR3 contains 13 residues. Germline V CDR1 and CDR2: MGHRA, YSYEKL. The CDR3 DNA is TGCGCCAGCACGGGGACAGGGGACTATGGCTACACCTTC. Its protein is CASTGTGDYGYTF.

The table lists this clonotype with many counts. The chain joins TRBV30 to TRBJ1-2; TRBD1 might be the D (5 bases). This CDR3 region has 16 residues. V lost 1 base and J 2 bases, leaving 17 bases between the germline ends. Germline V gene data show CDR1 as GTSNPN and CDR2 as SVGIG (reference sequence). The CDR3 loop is CAWSEPRGSRNYGYTF. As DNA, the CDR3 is TGTGCCTGGAGTGAGCCACGGGGCTCGAGAAACTATGGCTACACCTTC.

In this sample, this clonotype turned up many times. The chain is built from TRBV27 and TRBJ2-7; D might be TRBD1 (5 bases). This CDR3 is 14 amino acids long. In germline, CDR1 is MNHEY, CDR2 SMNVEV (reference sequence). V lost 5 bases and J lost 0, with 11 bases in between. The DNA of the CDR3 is TGTGCCAGCAGTCCGAATGGGGCCTCCTACGAGCAGTACTTC. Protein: CASSPNGASYEQYF.

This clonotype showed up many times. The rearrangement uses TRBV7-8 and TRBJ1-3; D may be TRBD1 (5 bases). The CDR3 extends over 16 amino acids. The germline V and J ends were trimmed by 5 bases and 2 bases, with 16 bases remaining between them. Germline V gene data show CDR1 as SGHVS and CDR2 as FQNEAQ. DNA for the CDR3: TGTGCCAGCAGCCTCGGGGCGTCCATGGCTGGAAACACCATATATTTT. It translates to CASSLGASMAGNTIYF.

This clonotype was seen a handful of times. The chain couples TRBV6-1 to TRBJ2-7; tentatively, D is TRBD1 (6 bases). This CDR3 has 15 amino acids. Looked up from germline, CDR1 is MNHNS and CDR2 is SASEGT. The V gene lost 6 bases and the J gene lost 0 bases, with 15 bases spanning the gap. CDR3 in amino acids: CASRPRTGNSYEQYF. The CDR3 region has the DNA TGTGCCAGCAGACCTCGAACAGGGAACTCCTACGAGCAGTACTTC.

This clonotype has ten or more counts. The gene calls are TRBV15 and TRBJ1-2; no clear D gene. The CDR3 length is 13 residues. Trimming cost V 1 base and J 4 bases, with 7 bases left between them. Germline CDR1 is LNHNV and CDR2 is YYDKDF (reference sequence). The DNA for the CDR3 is TGTGCCACCAGCAGAGGGCAGGTCTATGGCTACACCTTC. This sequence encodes CATSRGQVYGYTF.